This T cell receptor beta chain appears in the sequencing data of a study of CD8 T cells in ankylosing spondylitis. General study findings and limits: From matched ankylosing spondylitis synovial fluid, disease-linked clones were reportedly recovered at significantly enriched levels. With a CD8+ phenotype, disease-linked clones were relatively rare in peripheral blood.

Quantitative 5'-RACE with molecular barcodes generated TCR beta libraries. TCRdb redid the calling of the 5' RACE reads with MiXCR, one entry per CDR3 protein. The profile shows under 170,000 distinct CDR3 sequences, around 42% of them singletons. This clonotype was found once. As yet, its antigen is unknown. The germline gives CDR1 MNHEY, CDR2 SVGEGT. The CDR3 is 16 residues long. V lost 0 bases, J lost 2 bases, and 3 bases stayed unmatched. The chain combines TRBV6-2 or TRBV6-3 with TRBJ2-3; 9 bases match TRBD2. This receptor was obtained from a male donor with ankylosing spondylitis. Sequencing input: synovial fluid, either unsorted or a sorted T cell fraction (not recorded which). CDR3 in DNA: TGTGCCAGCAGTTACTCCGCTAGCGGGGTCACAGATACGCAGTATTTT. It yields the protein CASSYSASGVTDTQYF.